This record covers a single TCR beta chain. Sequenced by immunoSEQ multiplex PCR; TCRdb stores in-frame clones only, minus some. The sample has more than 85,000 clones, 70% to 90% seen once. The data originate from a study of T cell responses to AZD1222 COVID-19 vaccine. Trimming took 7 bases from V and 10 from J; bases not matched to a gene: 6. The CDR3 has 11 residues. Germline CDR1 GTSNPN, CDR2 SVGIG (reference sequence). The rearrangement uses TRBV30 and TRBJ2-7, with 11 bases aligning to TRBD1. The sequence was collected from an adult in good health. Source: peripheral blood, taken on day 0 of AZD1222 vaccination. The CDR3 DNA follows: TGTGCCTTCCGGGACAGGGGGTTTCAGTACTTC. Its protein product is CAFRDRGFQYF.